Listed below are T cell receptor beta chains from one sample, sequenced in a study of blood T cell repertoires in COVID-19. Assay used: immunoSEQ multiplex PCR; TCRdb lists only in-frame clones, some missing. The sample records about 200,000 clones, just over 85% being singletons. Sample: peripheral blood. The source of these receptors is a man in his thirties or forties who had recovered from COVID-19. The conserved cysteine and the conserved F or W are not part of the CDR3 here. A D gene is named only where the DNA matches it firmly.

ASSPSGTEAF,TRBJ1-1,TRBV27,.
ASSYTGGSTEAF,TRBJ1-1,TRBV5-1,TRBD1
SVVDGDITSGNTEAF,TRBJ1-1,TRBV29-1,.
ASSYQGADGETQY,TRBJ2-5,TRBV5-1,TRBD1
ASSSGSWSSYEQY,TRBJ2-7,TRBV7-2,.
ASSHRGNTEAF,TRBJ1-1,TRBV5-6,TRBD1
ASRVSGGDYNEQF,TRBJ2-1,TRBV5-1,.
ASSERGRPDTEAF,TRBJ1-1,TRBV18,TRBD1
ASSLVRNQPQH,TRBJ1-5,TRBV7-2,.
ASSFGVTGANVLT,TRBJ2-6,TRBV5-1,.
ASSYRLTGREQY,TRBJ2-7,TRBV6-5,.
ASSLISSYTDTQY,TRBJ2-3,TRBV27,.
ASSPLVRPMADTQY,TRBJ2-3,TRBV14,.
SASTDSFTYGYT,TRBJ1-2,TRBV20-1,.
ASSRGQGAATDTQY,TRBJ2-3,TRBV7-9,TRBD1
ASSLDLTPGQEY,TRBJ2-7,TRBV5-6,.
AIRTEYYGYT,TRBJ1-2,TRBV12-3/TRBV12-4,.
ASSQGSGQVPHEQF,TRBJ2-1,TRBV4-1,.
ASSFGNSGYGYT,TRBJ1-2,TRBV27,.
ASAHWGDYGYT,TRBJ1-2,TRBV24-1,.
ASSSSRHLNYGYT,TRBJ1-2,TRBV11-2,.
ASSSNEYRVGETQY,TRBJ2-5,TRBV7-8,.
ASSSGTGFTNTEAF,TRBJ1-1,TRBV19,TRBD1
ASSRGESSYNEQF,TRBJ2-1,TRBV18,.
ASRGTGTPLDTQY,TRBJ2-3,TRBV19,.
ASSLSLLGANEKLF,TRBJ1-4,TRBV4-1,.
ASSLGQGTEAF,TRBJ1-1,TRBV14,TRBD1
ASSRTGGRYTEAF,TRBJ1-1,TRBV3-1/TRBV3-2,TRBD1
SVVGTGRTGELF,TRBJ2-2,TRBV29-1,TRBD1
ASSWLGQWGEQY,TRBJ2-7,TRBV5-1,TRBD1
ASSYGSASVETQY,TRBJ2-5,TRBV6-5,.
ATTDSQRYQPQH,TRBJ1-5,TRBV6-5,.
AISPPLGLGNEQF,TRBJ2-1,TRBV10-3,.
ASSSWDSTEAF,TRBJ1-1,TRBV9,TRBD1
ASSKAGRLSNQPQH,TRBJ1-5,TRBV21-1,.
ASSPDRRGYEQY,TRBJ2-7,TRBV27,TRBD1
ASSLVAGGVETQY,TRBJ2-5,TRBV7-7,TRBD2
ASSPPGVYEQY,TRBJ2-7,TRBV5-6,.
ASSPFLSGYGYT,TRBJ1-2,TRBV27,.
SVGGETQY,TRBJ2-5,TRBV29-1,.
ASVQQGAGSPLH,TRBJ1-6,TRBV6-6,TRBD1
ASSLARDRVNSPLH,TRBJ1-6,TRBV5-4,TRBD1
ASSLESMNTEAF,TRBJ1-1,TRBV5-1,.
ASSLWQGDYGYT,TRBJ1-2,TRBV27,.
ASSEAQPGRDNSPLH,TRBJ1-6,TRBV6-1,.